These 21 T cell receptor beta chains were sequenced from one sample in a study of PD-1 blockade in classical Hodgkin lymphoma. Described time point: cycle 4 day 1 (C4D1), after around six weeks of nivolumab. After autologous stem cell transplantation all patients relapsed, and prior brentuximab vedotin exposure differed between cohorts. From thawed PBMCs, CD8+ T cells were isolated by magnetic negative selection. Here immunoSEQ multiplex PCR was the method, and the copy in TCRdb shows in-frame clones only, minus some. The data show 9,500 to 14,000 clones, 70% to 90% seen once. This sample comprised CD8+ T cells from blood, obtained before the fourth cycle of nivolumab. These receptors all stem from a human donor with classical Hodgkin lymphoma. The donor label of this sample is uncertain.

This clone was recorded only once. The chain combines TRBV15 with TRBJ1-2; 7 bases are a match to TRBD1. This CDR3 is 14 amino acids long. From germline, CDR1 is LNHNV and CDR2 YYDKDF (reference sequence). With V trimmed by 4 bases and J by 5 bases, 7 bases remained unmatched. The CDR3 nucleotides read TGTGCCACCAGCACTTACGGGACAGCATATGGCTACACCTTC. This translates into CATSTYGTAYGYTF.

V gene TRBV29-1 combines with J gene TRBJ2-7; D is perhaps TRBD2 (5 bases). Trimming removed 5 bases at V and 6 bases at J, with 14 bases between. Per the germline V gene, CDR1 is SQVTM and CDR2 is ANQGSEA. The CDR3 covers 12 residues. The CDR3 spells CSVLRTPPEQYF. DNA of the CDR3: TGCAGCGTTTTGAGGACTCCCCCCGAGCAGTACTTC.

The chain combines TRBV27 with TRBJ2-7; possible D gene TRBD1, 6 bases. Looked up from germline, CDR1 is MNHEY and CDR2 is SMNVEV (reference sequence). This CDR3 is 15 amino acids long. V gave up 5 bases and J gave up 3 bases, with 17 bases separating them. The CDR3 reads CASSLTSGVLYEQYF. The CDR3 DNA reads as TGTGCCAGCAGTCTTACCTCAGGGGTCCTCTACGAGCAGTACTTC.

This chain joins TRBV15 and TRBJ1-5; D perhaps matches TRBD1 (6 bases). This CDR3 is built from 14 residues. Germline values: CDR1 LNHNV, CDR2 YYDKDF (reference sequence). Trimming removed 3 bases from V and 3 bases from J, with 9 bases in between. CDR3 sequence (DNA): TGTGCCACCAGCAGTCGACAGGACAATCAGCCCCAGCATTTT. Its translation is CATSSRQDNQPQHF.

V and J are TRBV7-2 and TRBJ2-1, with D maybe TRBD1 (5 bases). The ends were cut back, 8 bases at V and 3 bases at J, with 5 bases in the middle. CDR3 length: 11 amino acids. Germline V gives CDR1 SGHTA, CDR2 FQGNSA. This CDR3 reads CASDSYNEQFF. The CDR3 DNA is TGTGCCAGCGACAGCTACAATGAGCAGTTCTTC.

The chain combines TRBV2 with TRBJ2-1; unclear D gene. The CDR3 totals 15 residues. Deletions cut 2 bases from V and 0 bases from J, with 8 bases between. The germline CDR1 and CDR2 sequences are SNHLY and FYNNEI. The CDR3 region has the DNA TGTGCCAGCAGTGAACGAGAAGACTCCTACAATGAGCAGTTCTTC. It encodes CASSEREDSYNEQFF.

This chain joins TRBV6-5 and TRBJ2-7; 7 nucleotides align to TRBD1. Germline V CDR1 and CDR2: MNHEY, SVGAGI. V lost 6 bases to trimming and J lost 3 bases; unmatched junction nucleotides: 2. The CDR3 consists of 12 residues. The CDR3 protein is CASSRDSYEQYF. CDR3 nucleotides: TGTGCCAGCAGCCGGGACAGCTACGAGCAGTACTTC.

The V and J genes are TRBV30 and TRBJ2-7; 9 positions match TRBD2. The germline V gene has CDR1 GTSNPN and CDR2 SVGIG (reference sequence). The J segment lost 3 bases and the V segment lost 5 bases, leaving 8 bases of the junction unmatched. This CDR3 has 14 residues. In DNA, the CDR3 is TGTGCCTGGGGAGCGGTAGCGGGAGACTACGAGCAGTACTTC. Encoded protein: CAWGAVAGDYEQYF.

This CDR3 reads CASSHLKTGLARNEQFF. The CDR3 DNA follows: TGTGCCAGCAGTCACCTAAAGACGGGACTAGCGAGAAATGAGCAGTTCTTC. This sequence joins TRBV27 and TRBJ2-1, with 10 nucleotides matching TRBD2. V shed 5 bases and J 7 bases; nucleotides not matched to a gene: 14. This CDR3 is built from 17 residues. Germline V gene lookup returns CDR1 MNHEY and CDR2 SMNVEV (reference sequence).

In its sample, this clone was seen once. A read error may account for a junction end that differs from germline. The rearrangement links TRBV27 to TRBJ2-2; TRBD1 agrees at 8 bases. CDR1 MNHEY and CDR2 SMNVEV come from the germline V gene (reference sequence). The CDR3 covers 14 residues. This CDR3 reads CATSRQGAGGELFF. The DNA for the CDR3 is TGTGCCACCAGTAGGCAGGGGGCGGGCGGGGAGCTGTTTTTT.

For the CDR3, the DNA is TGTGCCAGCAGTTGGCATCAGGGTTTTGAGACCCAGTACTTC. This encodes CASSWHQGFETQYF. The chain couples TRBV27 to TRBJ2-5, with D maybe TRBD1 (5 bases). Trimming cost V 4 bases and J 5 bases, with 14 bases left between them. Germline V gene sequence: CDR1 MNHEY, CDR2 SMNVEV (reference sequence). The CDR3 covers 14 residues.

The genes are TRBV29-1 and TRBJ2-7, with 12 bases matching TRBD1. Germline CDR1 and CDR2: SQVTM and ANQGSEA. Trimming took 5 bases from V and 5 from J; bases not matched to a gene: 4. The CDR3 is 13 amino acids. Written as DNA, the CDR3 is TGCAGCGTTCCCGGGACAGGGGGCGACGAGCAGTACTTC. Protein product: CSVPGTGGDEQYF.

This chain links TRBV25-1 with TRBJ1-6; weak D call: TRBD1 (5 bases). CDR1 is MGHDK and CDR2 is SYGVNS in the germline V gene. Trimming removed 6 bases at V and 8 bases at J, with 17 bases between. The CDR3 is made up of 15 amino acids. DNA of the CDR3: TGTGCCAGCAGCCCCTGGGGGGGAAGTCATTCACCCCTCCACTTT. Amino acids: CASSPWGGSHSPLHF.

CDR3 protein: CASCLWYEQYF. CDR3 nucleotide sequence: TGTGCCAGCTGTCTATGGTACGAGCAGTACTTC. The chain joins TRBV6-1 to TRBJ2-7; no clear D. The V and J ends lost 8 bases and 4 bases respectively, with 9 bases between them. Germline V gene data show CDR1 as MNHNS and CDR2 as SASEGT. There are 11 residues in the CDR3.

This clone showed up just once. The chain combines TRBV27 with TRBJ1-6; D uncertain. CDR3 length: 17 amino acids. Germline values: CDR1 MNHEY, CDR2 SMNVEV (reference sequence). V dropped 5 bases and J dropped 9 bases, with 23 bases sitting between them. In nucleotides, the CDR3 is TGTGCCAGCAGTCCATTATTAGGACTCTTACGAGCTTCACCCCTCCACTTT. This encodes CASSPLLGLLRASPLHF.

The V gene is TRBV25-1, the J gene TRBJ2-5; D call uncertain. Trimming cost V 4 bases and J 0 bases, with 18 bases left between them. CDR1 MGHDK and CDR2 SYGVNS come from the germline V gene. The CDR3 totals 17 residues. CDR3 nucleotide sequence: TGTGCCAGCAGTGGAAACGGCCACCCCGGTAACCAAGAGACCCAGTACTTC. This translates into CASSGNGHPGNQETQYF.

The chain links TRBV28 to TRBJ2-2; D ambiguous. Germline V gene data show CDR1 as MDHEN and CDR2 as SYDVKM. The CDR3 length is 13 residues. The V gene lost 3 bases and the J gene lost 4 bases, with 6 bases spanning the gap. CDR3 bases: TGTGCCAGCAGTTTTCTCAGCACCGGGGAGCTGTTTTTT. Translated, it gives CASSFLSTGELFF. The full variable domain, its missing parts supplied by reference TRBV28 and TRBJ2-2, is DVKVTQSSRYLVKRTGEKVFLECVQDMDHENMFWYRQDPGLGLRLIYFSYDVKMKEKGDIPEGYSVSREKKERFSLILESASTNQTSMYLCASSFLSTGELFFGEGSRLTVL.

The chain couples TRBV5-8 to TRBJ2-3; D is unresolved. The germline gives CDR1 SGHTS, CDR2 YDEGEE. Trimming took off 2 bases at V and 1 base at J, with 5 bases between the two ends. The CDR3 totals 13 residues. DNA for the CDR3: TGTGCCAGCAGCTTTCGGGGCACAGATACGCAGTATTTT. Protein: CASSFRGTDTQYF.

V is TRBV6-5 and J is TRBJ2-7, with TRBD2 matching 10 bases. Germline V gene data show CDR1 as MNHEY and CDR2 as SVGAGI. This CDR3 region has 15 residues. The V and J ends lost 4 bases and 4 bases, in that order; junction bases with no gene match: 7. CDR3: CASSFGQGLAYEQYF. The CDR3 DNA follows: TGTGCCAGCAGTTTTGGACAGGGACTAGCGTACGAGCAGTACTTC.

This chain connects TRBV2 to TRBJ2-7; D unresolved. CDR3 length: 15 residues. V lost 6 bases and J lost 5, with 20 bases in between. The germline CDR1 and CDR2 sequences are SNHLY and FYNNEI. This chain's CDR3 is CASSDTSKIPNEQYF. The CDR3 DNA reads TGTGCCAGCAGCGATACATCCAAGATTCCAAACGAGCAGTACTTC.

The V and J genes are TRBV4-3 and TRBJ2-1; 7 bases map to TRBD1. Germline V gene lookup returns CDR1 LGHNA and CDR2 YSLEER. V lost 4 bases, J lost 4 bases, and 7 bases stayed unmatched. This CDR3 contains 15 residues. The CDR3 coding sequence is TGCGCCAGCAGCCCCGGACAGGAGCCTTACAATGAGCAGTTCTTC. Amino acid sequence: CASSPGQEPYNEQFF.